This T cell receptor beta chain was observed in a study of graft-versus-host responses after intestinal transplantation. Profiling relied on immunoSEQ multiplex PCR, and the TCRdb table lists in-frame clones only, not all of them. The sample contains about 120,000 clones, less than 95% of which appear only once. Concerning this clone: What it binds is not known.

CDR3 length: 11 residues. The germline V and J ends were trimmed by 6 bases and 4 bases, with 3 bases remaining between them. The germline V gene has CDR1 MDHEN and CDR2 SYDVKM. The chain couples TRBV28 to TRBJ1-4; D not certain. The receptor was derived from a human donor who received an intestinal transplant. Material: unstimulated CD4+ T cells sorted from spleen or lymph node cells, obtained before intestinal transplant. Here the CDR3 reads CASSRNEKLFF. DNA of the CDR3: TGTGCCAGCAGCCGTAATGAAAAACTGTTTTTT.